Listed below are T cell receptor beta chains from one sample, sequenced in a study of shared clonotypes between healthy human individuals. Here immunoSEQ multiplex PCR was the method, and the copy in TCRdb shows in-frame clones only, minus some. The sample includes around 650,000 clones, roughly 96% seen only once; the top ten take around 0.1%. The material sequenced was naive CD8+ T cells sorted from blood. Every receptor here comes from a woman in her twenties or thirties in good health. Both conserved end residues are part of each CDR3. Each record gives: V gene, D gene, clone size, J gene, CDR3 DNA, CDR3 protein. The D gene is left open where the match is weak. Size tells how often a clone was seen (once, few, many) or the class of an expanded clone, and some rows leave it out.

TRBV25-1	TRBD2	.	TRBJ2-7	TGTGCCAGCAGTGGGCTAGCGGAGGGAAATGAGCAGTACTTC	CASSGLAEGNEQYF
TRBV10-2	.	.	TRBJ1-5	TGCGCCAGCGGGCAGCCCCAGCATTTT	CASGQPQHF
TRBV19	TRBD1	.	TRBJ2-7	TGTGCCAGTAGCATTTACGGGACAGGGTTGTACGAGCAGTACTTC	CASSIYGTGLYEQYF
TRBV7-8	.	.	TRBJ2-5	TGTGCCAGCAGCTTAGAGGTAGAGACCCAGTACTTC	CASSLEVETQYF
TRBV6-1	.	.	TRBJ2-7	TGTGCCAGCAGTGAAGAACCCATGGCTTGGTCTGGCTACGAGCAGTACTTC	CASSEEPMAWSGYEQYF
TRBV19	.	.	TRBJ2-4	TGTGCCAGCTCTCTCGAGGGCGCGGCTAGCGTCGCCAAAAACATTCAGTACTTC	CASSLEGAASVAKNIQYF
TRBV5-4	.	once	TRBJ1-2	TGTGCCAGCAGCGCCGACAGGAAGGCGGGTGGCTACACCTTC	CASSADRKAGGYTF
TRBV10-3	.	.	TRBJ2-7	TGTGCCATCAGTTCCCAGGACAGTTCCTACGAGCAGTACTTC	CAISSQDSSYEQYF
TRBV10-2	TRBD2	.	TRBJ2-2	TGCGCCAGCACCCAGCGGGAGGAGCTGTTTTTT	CASTQREELFF
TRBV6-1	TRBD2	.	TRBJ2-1	TGTGCCAGCAGGATTAGCGGGAGTTACAATGAGCAGTTCTTC	CASRISGSYNEQFF
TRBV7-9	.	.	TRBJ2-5	TGTGCCAGCAGCTTAGGGGGATACCAAGAGACCCAGTACTTC	CASSLGGYQETQYF
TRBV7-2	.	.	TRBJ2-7	TGTGCCGGACTCCGGGAAAACTCCTACGAGCAGTACTTC	CAGLRENSYEQYF
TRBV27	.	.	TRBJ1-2	TGTGCCAGCAGCCTGGGGCTTTCGTATGGCTACACCTTC	CASSLGLSYGYTF
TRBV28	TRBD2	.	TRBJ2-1	TGTGCCAGCAGTTTGTCGGGACTAGTTTTTAATGAGCAGTTCTTC	CASSLSGLVFNEQFF
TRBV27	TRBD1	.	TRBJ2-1	TGTGCCAGCAGTTTCTATAAGGGACAGGGGACTAATGAGCAGTTCTTC	CASSFYKGQGTNEQFF
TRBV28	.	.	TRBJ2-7	TGTGCCAGCAGTTTATCCGGGGCCGCCGAGCAGTACTTC	CASSLSGAAEQYF
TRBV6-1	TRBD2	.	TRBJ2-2	TGTGCCAGCAGTGAATTTTTTGGCAGCGGGAGTCGAACCGGGGAGCTGTTTTTT	CASSEFFGSGSRTGELFF
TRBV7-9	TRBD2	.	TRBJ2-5	TGTGCCAGCAGTTTAGCGGGAGGGCCGAGAGAGACCCAGTACTTC	CASSLAGGPRETQYF
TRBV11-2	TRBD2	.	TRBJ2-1	TGTGCCAGCAGCTTAGTTGCTAGCGGCAATGAGCAGTTCTTC	CASSLVASGNEQFF
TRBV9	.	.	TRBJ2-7	TGTGCCAGCAGCGTAGAGGGGGGGATCCTGTACTTC	CASSVEGGILYF
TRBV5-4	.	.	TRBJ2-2	TGTGCCAGCAGCTTATGGGCAGGGATCTCCGGGGAGCTGTTTTTT	CASSLWAGISGELFF
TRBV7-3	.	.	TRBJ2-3	TGTGCCAGCAGCCCGGCAAACACAGATACGCAGTATTTT	CASSPANTDTQYF
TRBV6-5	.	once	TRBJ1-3	TGTGCCAGCAGTCGACCTCCTCTTAACACCATATATTTT	CASSRPPLNTIYF
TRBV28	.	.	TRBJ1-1	TGTGCCAGCACCCGACCGCTGAACACTGAAGCTTTCTTT	CASTRPLNTEAFF
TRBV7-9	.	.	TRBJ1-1	TGTGCCAGCAGGGAGATGACAGGTGAAGCTTTCTTT	CASREMTGEAFF
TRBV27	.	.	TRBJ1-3	TGTGCCAGCAGTTCAGTGGGGCTTGGAAACACCATATATTTT	CASSSVGLGNTIYF
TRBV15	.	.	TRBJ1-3	TGTGCCGTACTCGGGGGGGCAACTGGAAACACCATATATTTT	CAVLGGATGNTIYF
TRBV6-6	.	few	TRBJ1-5	TGTGCCGTCCCGTGGGTGCACCTTCAGCCCCAGCATTTT	CAVPWVHLQPQHF
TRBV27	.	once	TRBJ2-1	TGTGCCAGCGGGTCGGACTCCCGGGGGAATGAGCAGTTCTTC	CASGSDSRGNEQFF
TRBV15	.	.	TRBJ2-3	TGTGCCACCAGCAGAGATCGAAGGGGGAGCACAGATACGCAGTATTTT	CATSRDRRGSTDTQYF
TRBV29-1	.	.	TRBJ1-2	TGCAGCGTTGGGAAGGGAGGCCCTCTAGACTATGGCTACACCTTC	CSVGKGGPLDYGYTF
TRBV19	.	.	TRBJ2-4	TGTGCCAGTAGTATAGATCTCTTCCCCAAAAACATTCAGTACTTC	CASSIDLFPKNIQYF
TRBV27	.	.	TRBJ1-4	TGTGCCAGCAGTCCACTCATGGGTGAAAAACTGTTTTTT	CASSPLMGEKLFF
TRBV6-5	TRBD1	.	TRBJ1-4	TGTGCCAGCAGTGCCACAGGGGACGGAGGAGAAAAACTGTTTTTT	CASSATGDGGEKLFF
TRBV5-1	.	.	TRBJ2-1	TGCGCCAGCAGCTTGCGATTGGACGGATATTCCTACAATGAGCAGTTCTTC	CASSLRLDGYSYNEQFF
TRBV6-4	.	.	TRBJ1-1	TGTGCCAGCAGTTATCTCCAGGGGAACACTGAAGCTTTCTTT	CASSYLQGNTEAFF
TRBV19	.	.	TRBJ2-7	TGTGCCAGTAGTATACTTGCTACCGGGGCCTACGAGCAGTACTTC	CASSILATGAYEQYF
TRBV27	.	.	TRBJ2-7	TGTGCCAGCAGTCATAAGACAGACTACGAGCAGTACTTC	CASSHKTDYEQYF
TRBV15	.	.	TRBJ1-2	TGTGCCACCAGCAGAGATCAGGGGCCGGTGTATGGCTACACCTTC	CATSRDQGPVYGYTF
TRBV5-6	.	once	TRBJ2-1	TGTGCCAGCAGCACCCCCCACCACCTAGAGCAGTTCTTC	CASSTPHHLEQFF
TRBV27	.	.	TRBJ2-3	TGTGCCAGCCGACAACAGGGCGGCACAGATACGCAGTATTTT	CASRQQGGTDTQYF
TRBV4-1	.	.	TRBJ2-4	TGCGCCAGCAGCCAAGGAAGGGGGGGACTAGCCAAAAACATTCAGTACTTC	CASSQGRGGLAKNIQYF
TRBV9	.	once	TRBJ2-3	TGTGCCAGCAGCCCACAAAGGGGTGCAGATACGCAGTATTTT	CASSPQRGADTQYF
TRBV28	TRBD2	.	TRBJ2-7	TGTGCCAGCAGTCTTAGCGGGACCGACTACGAGCAGTACTTC	CASSLSGTDYEQYF
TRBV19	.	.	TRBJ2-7	TGTGCCAGTAGTATGTTCGGGGAGATGGGTTACGAGCAGTACTTC	CASSMFGEMGYEQYF
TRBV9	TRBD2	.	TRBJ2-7	TGTGCCAGCAGCCCAGGCCCGGGAGGGGACGAGCAGTACTTC	CASSPGPGGDEQYF
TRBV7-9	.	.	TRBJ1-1	TGTGCCAGCAGTCGGGGTTCGAACACTGAAGCTTTCTTT	CASSRGSNTEAFF
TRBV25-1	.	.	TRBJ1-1	TGTGCCAGCAGTCCGCCGCGGGGGAAAAGCGAAAGGAACACTGAAGCTTTCTTT	CASSPPRGKSERNTEAFF
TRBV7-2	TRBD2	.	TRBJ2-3	TGTGCCAGCAGCTTAGATGGGGGAGGGACAGATACGCAGTATTTT	CASSLDGGGTDTQYF
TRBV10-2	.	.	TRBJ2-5	TGCGCCAGCGGGGGTATAGGGGTAGAGACCCAGTACTTC	CASGGIGVETQYF
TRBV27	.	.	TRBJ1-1	TGTGCCAGCAGGGGGGGTGGGACCACTGAAGCTTTCTTT	CASRGGGTTEAFF
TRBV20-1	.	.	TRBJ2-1	TGCAGTGCTTACTCCCTCGGGCAGTTCTTC	CSAYSLGQFF
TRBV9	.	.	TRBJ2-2	TGTGCCAGCAGCCCCGACAGGGTAGCGGACACCGGGGAGCTGTTTTTT	CASSPDRVADTGELFF